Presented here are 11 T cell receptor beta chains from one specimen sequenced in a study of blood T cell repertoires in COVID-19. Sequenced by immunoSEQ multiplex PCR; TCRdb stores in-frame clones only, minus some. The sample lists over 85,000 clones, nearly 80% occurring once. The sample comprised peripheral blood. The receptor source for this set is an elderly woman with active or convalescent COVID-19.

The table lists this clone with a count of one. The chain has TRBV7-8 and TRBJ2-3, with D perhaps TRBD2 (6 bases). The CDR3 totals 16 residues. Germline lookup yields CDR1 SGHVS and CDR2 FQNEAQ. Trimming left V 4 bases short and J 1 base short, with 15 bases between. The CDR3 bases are TGTGCCAGCAGCTCACCCAGCGGAGGGGGCACAGATACGCAGTATTTT. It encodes CASSSPSGGGTDTQYF.

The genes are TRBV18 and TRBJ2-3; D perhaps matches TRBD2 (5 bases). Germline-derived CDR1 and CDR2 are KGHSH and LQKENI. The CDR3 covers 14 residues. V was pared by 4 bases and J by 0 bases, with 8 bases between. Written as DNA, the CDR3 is TGTGCCAGCTCACTTTCGGGAAGCACAGATACGCAGTATTTT. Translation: CASSLSGSTDTQYF.

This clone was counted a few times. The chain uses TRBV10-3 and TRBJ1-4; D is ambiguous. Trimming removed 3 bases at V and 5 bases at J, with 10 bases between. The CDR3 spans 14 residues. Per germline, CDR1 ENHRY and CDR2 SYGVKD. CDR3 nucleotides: TGTGCCATCAGTGATTTATCGCAGAATGAAAAACTGTTTTTT. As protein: CAISDLSQNEKLFF.

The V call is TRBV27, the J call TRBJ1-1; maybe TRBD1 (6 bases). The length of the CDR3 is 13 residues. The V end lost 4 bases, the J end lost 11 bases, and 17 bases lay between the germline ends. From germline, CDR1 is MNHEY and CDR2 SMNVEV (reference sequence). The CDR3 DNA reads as TGTGCCAGCAGTTCTAGGGGGGGGGATATCGCTTTCTTT. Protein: CASSSRGGDIAFF.

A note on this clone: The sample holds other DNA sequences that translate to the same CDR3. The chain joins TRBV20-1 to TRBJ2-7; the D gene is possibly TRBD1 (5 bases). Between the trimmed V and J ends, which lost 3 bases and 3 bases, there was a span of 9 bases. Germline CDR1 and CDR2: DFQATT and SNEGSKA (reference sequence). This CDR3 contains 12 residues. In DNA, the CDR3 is TGCAGTGCTAGTAGGGGCAGCTACGAGCAGTACTTC. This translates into CSASRGSYEQYF.

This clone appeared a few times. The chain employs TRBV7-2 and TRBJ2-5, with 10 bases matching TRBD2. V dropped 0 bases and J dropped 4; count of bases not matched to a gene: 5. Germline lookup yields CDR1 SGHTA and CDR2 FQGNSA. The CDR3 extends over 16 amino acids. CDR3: CASSLAHLAGVETQYF. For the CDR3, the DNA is TGTGCCAGCAGCTTAGCCCACCTAGCGGGAGTAGAGACCCAGTACTTC.

CDR3 region: CASSPGQPGLASETQYF. Here the CDR3 DNA reads TGCGCCAGCAGCCCGGGACAGCCGGGACTAGCGTCCGAGACCCAGTACTTC. V gene TRBV4-3 combines with J gene TRBJ2-5; the match to TRBD2 covers 10 bases. The germline gives CDR1 LGHNA, CDR2 YSLEER. The CDR3 loop spans 17 amino acids. J lost 5 bases, V lost 4 bases, and 13 bases had no gene match.

The CDR3, as DNA: TGTGCCAGCAGTGAAGCGCGCCATAGAAACACCATATATTTT. This translates into CASSEARHRNTIYF. The J gene is TRBJ1-3, the V gene TRBV6-1; no clear D. Trimming left V 0 bases short and J 5 bases short, with 8 bases between. Germline-derived CDR1 and CDR2 are MNHNS and SASEGT. This CDR3 contains 14 residues.

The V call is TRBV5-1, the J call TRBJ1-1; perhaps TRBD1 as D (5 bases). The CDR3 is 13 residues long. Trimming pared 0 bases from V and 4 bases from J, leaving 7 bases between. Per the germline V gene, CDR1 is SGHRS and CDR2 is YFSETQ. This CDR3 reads CASSLVGVTEAFF. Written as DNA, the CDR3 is TGCGCCAGCAGCTTGGTAGGGGTCACTGAAGCTTTCTTT.

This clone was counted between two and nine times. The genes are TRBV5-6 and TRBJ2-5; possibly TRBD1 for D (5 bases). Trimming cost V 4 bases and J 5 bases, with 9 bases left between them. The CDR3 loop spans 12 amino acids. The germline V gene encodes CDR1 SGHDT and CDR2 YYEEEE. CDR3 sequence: CASSLGRETQYF. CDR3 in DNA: TGTGCCAGCAGCCTGGGGCGGGAGACCCAGTACTTC. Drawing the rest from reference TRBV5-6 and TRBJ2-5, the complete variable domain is DAGVTQSPTHLIKTRGQQVTLRCSPKSGHDTVSWYQQALGQGPQFIFQYYEEEERQRGNFPDRFSGHQFPNYSSELNVNALLLGDSALYLCASSLGRETQYFGPGTRLLVL.

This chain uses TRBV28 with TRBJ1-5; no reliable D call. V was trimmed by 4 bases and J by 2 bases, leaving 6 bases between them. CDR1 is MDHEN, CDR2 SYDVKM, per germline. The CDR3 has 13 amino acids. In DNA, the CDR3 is TGTGCCAGCAGTTCTAGCGGCAATCAGCCCCAGCATTTT. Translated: CASSSSGNQPQHF.